The sequence of this TCR beta chain was determined in a study of shared clonotypes between healthy human individuals (TCRdb year 2020). For the wider study: A couple of women and a few men aged 18 to 49 years were included in the cohort. Per donor, leukapheresis produced somewhere between about 0.9 and 10 billion PBMCs. The study deeply sequenced blood TCR repertoires of about 5 healthy adults to estimate repertoire size and the extent of clonotype sharing between individuals. Different laboratories and diverse techniques were used to prepare libraries and sequence TCR repertoires, to increase sequencing depth and limit assay-specific biases. For each donor, CD4 naive and CD4 memory were each run on three plates, CD8 naive on two plates, and CD8 memory on one plate. The full study reports these points: Because the study included only a small number of donors, the genetic and exposure-history diversity represented was limited. Pairwise subsampling indicated that sequencing depth was expected to affect the degree of clonotype sharing among donors. Naive subsets generally had larger estimated clonotype richness than memory subsets. Rarefaction of sorted-subset datasets indicated incomplete sequencing despite the large sequencing depth. Sampling was restricted to blood, and TCR repertoires in tissue are likely to differ from TCR repertoires in blood. Clonotypes shared by all four sorted-subset donors showed higher generation probabilities than non-shared clonotypes. Sharing across several donors was observed for around 4.8% of naive CD4, 3.5% of naive CD8, over 2% of memory CD4, and around 0.4% of memory CD8 clonotypes.

The donors were healthy, HIV-negative adults who had no recently reported acute infections or vaccinations. Only Caucasian adults living in Nashville, Tennessee, USA were represented among the donors. CD4+ T cells were enriched through magnetic negative selection, after which naive cells were positively selected on CD45RA and the remaining negative fraction served as the memory subset. After blood collection by leukapheresis, PBMCs were isolated using Ficoll-Histopaque density gradient centrifugation and then cryopreserved in the vapor phase of liquid nitrogen. Analytical flow cytometry was used to check the purity and quantity of every magnetically sorted T cell population. From each sorted fraction, genomic DNA was isolated and quantified by UV absorbance on a Nanodrop 2000c. Sequences SGHRS (CDR1) and YFSETQ (CDR2) are obtained from the germline V gene. Compared with germline, V lacks 2 bases and J lacks 6 bases; bases without a gene match: 7. From the cysteine through the phenylalanine, the CDR3 covers 15 amino acids. The read is trimmed to its CDR3 DNA, 45 bases read in frame from base 1.

Using the deep immunoSEQ assay, multiplex PCR amplified TCR CDR3 regions from genomic DNA. Extracted genomic DNA from each cell subset was distributed evenly across all wells of several immunoSEQ 96-well plates, and each plate was treated as a replicate. For sorted subsets, roughly 190 ng of genomic DNA, equivalent to 30,000 or so T cell genomes, went into each replicate PCR. Purified libraries were quantified with a Qubit 3.0 fluorometer, sized on a Bioanalyzer 2100, and re-quantified with the KAPA Library Quantification kit. Every immunoSEQ 96-well plate was sequenced on a separate single-read 150-cycle Illumina NextSeq 550 flow cell. Concerning the study's data processing: The immunoSEQ output contained only junctional sequences without quality scores, so filtering could not match that applied to full-length reads. Sequences were annotated with PyIR, a Python wrapper for IgBLAST v1.9, and V/J genes and CDR3 were assigned using IMGT germline references. Reads with weak V/J assignments (E-value above 1e-6), missing CDR3, stop codons, out-of-frame junctions, or ambiguous translated residues were removed. A V3J clonotype was defined by an identical inferred V gene, J gene, and CDR3 amino acid sequence. The percentage overlap between two repertoires was calculated by dividing the number of shared unique clonotypes by the size of the smaller repertoire. Repertoire richness was assessed with RTK rarefaction, the Chao1 estimator, and Recon v2.1 estimates of unobserved clonotypes. Generation probabilities for all TCRbeta clonotypes obtained by the gDNA method from a few donors were computed using OLGA. Not all clones reach the TCRdb copy of this immuneACCESS table, which keeps in-frame sequences only. Checked studies attribute under half of the gap to unresolved V genes and leave the rest unexplained. V and J calls plus clone size are reproduced from that table; the DNA served to infer D and trimming. Counted in this sample were about 1 million clones; approximately 72% of them appeared once. The ten largest clones represent around 1.5% of the sample.

Only one count was recorded for this clone. The antigen this receptor binds is unknown. No base-level quality is on record; no much larger clone is a single base apart. The chain uses TRBV5-1 and TRBJ2-4; 8 of the junction bases match TRBD1. The sequence derives from a man between 18 and 29 years old in good health. Specimen: memory CD4+ T cells sorted from blood. The label giving this sample's cell subset or site can be read as: CD45RA-negative fraction. The CDR3 here reads CASSLTQGAANIQYF. The DNA is TGCGCCAGCAGCTTAACCCAGGGGGCTGCAAACATTCAGTACTTC.